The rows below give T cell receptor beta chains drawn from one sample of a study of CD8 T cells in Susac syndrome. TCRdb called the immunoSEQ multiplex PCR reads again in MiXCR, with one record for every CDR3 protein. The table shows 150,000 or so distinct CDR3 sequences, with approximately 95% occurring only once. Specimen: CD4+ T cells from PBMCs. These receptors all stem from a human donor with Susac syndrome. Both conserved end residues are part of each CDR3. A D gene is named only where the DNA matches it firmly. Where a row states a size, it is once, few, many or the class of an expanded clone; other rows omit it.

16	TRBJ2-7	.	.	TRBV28	CASSFSMAELSYEQYF	TGTGCCAGCAGTTTCAGTATGGCCGAATTATCCTACGAGCAGTACTTC
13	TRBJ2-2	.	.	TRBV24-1	CATRDLNTGELFF	TGTGCCACGAGGGACTTAAACACCGGGGAGCTGTTTTTT
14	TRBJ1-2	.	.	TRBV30	CAWSVPQGLEGYTF	TGTGCCTGGAGTGTACCGCAGGGGCTGGAGGGCTACACCTTC
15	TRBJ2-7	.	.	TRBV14	CASSQQIAISYEQYF	TGTGCCAGCAGCCAACAGATCGCGATCTCCTACGAGCAGTACTTC
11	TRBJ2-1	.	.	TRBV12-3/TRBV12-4	CASSTDSEQFF	TGTGCCAGCAGTACCGACTCCGAGCAGTTCTTC
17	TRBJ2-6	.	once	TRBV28	CASSLRIVNAGANVLTF	TGTGCCAGCAGTCTTCGCATCGTGAACGCTGGGGCCAACGTCCTGACTTTC
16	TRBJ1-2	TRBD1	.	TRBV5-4	CASSLGQGITNYGYTF	TGTGCCAGCAGCTTGGGACAGGGCATCACTAACTATGGCTACACCTTC
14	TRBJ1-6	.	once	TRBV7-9	CASSGGLRGSPLHF	TGTGCCAGCAGCGGGGGGCTAAGGGGGTCACCCCTCCACTTT
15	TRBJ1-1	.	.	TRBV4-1	CASSQLLDRNTEAFF	TGCGCCAGCAGCCAATTATTGGACAGGAACACTGAAGCTTTCTTT
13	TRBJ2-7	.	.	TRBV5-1	CASSLGMTYEQYF	TGCGCCAGCAGCTTGGGCATGACCTACGAGCAGTACTTC
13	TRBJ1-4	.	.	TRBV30	CAWSRTVGEKLFF	TGTGCCTGGAGTCGAACAGTTGGGGAAAAACTGTTTTTT
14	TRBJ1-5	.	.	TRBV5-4	CASSSDRYNQPQHF	TGTGCCAGCAGCTCCGACAGATACAATCAGCCCCAGCATTTT
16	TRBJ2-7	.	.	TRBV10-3	CAISEDSMAMGGEQYF	TGTGCCATCAGTGAAGACAGCATGGCCATGGGTGGCGAGCAGTACTTC
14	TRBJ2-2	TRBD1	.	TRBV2	CASRGDSNTGELFF	TGTGCCAGCAGGGGGGACAGTAACACCGGGGAGCTGTTTTTT
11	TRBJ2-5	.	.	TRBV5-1	CASSMEETQYF	TGCGCCAGCAGCATGGAAGAGACCCAGTACTTC
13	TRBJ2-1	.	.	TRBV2	CASIPLSYNEQFF	TGTGCCAGCATCCCCCTCTCTTACAATGAGCAGTTCTTC
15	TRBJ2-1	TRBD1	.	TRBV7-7	CASSAHGTGNNEQFF	TGTGCTAGCAGCGCCCACGGGACAGGGAACAATGAGCAGTTCTTC
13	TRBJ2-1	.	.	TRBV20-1	CSASEAGTNEQFF	TGCAGTGCCTCGGAGGCGGGAACCAATGAGCAGTTCTTC
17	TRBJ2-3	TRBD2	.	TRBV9	CASSQKFGLAGTDTQYF	TGTGCCAGCAGCCAAAAATTCGGACTAGCGGGCACAGATACGCAGTATTTT
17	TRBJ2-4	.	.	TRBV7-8	CASSLVGRAGAKNIQYF	TGTGCCAGCAGCTTAGTTGGGCGAGCGGGAGCCAAAAACATTCAGTACTTC
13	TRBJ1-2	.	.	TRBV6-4	CASSVDGRYGYTF	TGTGCCAGCAGTGTTGATGGCCGATATGGCTACACCTTC
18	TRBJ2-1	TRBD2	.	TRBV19	CASSREGRTTSGRYEQFF	TGTGCCAGTAGTCGAGAAGGGAGAACGACTAGCGGGAGATATGAGCAGTTCTTC
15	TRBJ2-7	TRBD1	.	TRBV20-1	CSARGRGTAAYEQYF	TGCAGTGCTAGAGGAAGGGGGACAGCTGCCTACGAGCAGTACTTC
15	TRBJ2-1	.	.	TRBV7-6	CASSSLPDSYNEQFF	TGTGCCAGCAGCTCACTTCCGGACAGCTACAATGAGCAGTTCTTC
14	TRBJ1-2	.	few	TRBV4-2	CASSQDPGYYGYTF	TGTGCCAGCAGCCAAGATCCCGGGTACTATGGCTACACCTTC
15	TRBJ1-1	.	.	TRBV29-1	CSVVPGRGGNTEAFF	TGCAGCGTTGTCCCTGGTAGGGGAGGGAACACTGAAGCTTTCTTT
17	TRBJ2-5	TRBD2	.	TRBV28	CASSSPVAGGPAETQYF	TGTGCCAGCAGTTCACCCGTAGCGGGGGGGCCGGCAGAGACCCAGTACTTC
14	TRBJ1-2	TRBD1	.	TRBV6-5	CASSYGTGNYGYTF	TGTGCCAGCAGTTACGGGACAGGGAACTATGGCTACACCTTC
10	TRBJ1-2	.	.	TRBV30	CAWRRNGYTF	TGTGCCTGGAGGAGGAATGGCTACACCTTC
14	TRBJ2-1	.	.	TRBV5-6	CASSKETVNNEQFF	TGTGCCAGCAGCAAAGAGACAGTGAACAATGAGCAGTTCTTC
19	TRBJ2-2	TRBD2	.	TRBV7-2	CASSLMSWSSGTNTGELFF	TGTGCCAGCAGCTTAATGTCGTGGTCTAGCGGAACGAACACCGGGGAGCTGTTTTTT
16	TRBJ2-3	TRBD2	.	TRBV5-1	CASSIAGGTSTDTQYF	TGCGCCAGCAGTATAGCGGGGGGGACTTCCACAGATACGCAGTATTTT
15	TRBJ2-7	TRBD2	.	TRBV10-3	CAISNREEGNREQYF	TGTGCCATCAGTAACCGGGAGGAAGGGAATCGCGAGCAGTACTTC
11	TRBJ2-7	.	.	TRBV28	CASKTHYEQYF	TGTGCCAGCAAAACCCATTACGAGCAGTACTTC
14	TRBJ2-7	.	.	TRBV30	CAWSLETGSYEQYF	TGTGCCTGGAGTTTAGAGACAGGTTCCTACGAGCAGTACTTC
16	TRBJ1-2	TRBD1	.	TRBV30	CAWSEDRALTNYGYTF	TGTGCCTGGAGTGAGGACAGGGCACTTACTAACTATGGCTACACCTTC
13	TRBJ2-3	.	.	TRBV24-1	CATSDRTVRAQYF	TGTGCCACCAGTGATCGGACGGTTCGGGCGCAGTATTTT
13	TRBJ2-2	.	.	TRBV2	CASRAVLSGELFF	TGTGCCAGCAGGGCTGTTTTATCCGGGGAGCTGTTTTTT
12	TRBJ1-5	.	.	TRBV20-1	CSASPPSHPQHF	TGCAGTGCTAGCCCCCCTAGTCACCCCCAGCATTTT
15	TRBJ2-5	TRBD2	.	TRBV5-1	CASSPRTSGQETQYF	TGCGCCAGCAGCCCGCGGACTAGCGGACAAGAGACCCAGTACTTC
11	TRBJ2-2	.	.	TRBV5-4	CASSTPGELFF	TGTGCCAGCAGCACCCCCGGGGAGCTGTTTTTT
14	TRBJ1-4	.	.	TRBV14	CASPTELKWEKLFF	TGTGCCAGCCCTACAGAGCTGAAGTGGGAAAAACTGTTTTTT
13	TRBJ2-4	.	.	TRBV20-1	CSARVKGGNIQYF	TGCAGTGCTAGAGTGAAGGGGGGGAACATTCAGTACTTC
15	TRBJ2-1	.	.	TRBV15	CATSRGPLVRNEQFF	TGTGCCACCAGCAGGGGACCGCTGGTTCGGAATGAGCAGTTCTTC
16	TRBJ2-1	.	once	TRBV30	CAWTLPGSGHSNEQFF	TGTGCCTGGACCCTGCCAGGGAGTGGTCATTCCAATGAGCAGTTCTTC
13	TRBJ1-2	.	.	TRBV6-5	CASIAAGDYGYTF	TGTGCCAGCATCGCAGCGGGGGACTATGGCTACACCTTC